One sample yielded the 24 T cell receptor beta chains listed below, sequenced in a study of blood T cells in healthy people across ages. Using a J-beta primer mix together with a sample-barcoded 5' primer, a second PCR was run for about 7 to 12 cycles. One entry per CDR3 protein results from TCRdb running MiXCR on the 5' RACE reads. The sample records around 850,000 distinct CDR3 sequences, 36% being singletons. The sample consisted of blood. All receptors derive from a young man in good health.

This clonotype occurred once. Relative to the germline gene, one junction end is altered; a read error may explain this. The rearrangement links TRBV4-3 to TRBJ2-3; D remains unclear. Germline values: CDR1 LGHNA, CDR2 YSLEER. The CDR3 runs 15 residues. The CDR3 loop is CANSLAYPKGDTQYF. The CDR3 DNA sequence: TGCGCCAACAGCCTCGCGTACCCCAAAGGGGATACGCAGTATTTT.

The genes are TRBV20-1 and TRBJ2-6; maybe TRBD2 (6 bases). The CDR3 length is 14 residues. Looked up from germline, CDR1 is DFQATT and CDR2 is SNEGSKA (reference sequence). V was shortened by 5 bases and J by 1 base, with 9 bases between the two germline ends. The CDR3, as DNA: TGCAGTGCTGGGACTGGTTCTGGGGCCAACGTCCTGACTTTC. As protein: CSAGTGSGANVLTF.

Regarding this clonotype: The junction and the germline gene differ at one end; a read error may be behind it. The gene calls are TRBV10-3 and TRBJ2-7; D could derive from TRBD1 or TRBD2 (5 bases each). The CDR3 runs to 16 residues. Germline values: CDR1 ENHRY, CDR2 SYGVKD. CDR3 loop: CAVSEKRDAYSYEQYF. The CDR3 DNA sequence: TGTGCCGTCAGTGAGAAACGGGACGCCTACTCCTACGAGCAGTACTTC.

The chain couples TRBV6-5 to TRBJ2-5, with D unclear. The V and J ends lost 0 bases and 2 bases respectively, with 7 bases between them. The CDR3 has 14 amino acids. The germline V gene has CDR1 MNHEY and CDR2 SVGAGI. The CDR3 nucleotides read TGTGCCAGCAGTTACTCGACCAGGCAAGAGACCCAGTACTTC. It encodes CASSYSTRQETQYF.

This clonotype has only a few counts. The J gene is TRBJ1-4, the V gene TRBV7-9; 11 nucleotides line up with TRBD1. The junction had 8 bases not matched to a gene; V was cut back by 5 bases and J by 3 bases. The CDR3 is 17 amino acids. Per the germline V gene, CDR1 is SEHNR and CDR2 is FQNEAQ (reference sequence). Here the CDR3 reads CASSPGQGAAANEKLFF. CDR3 nucleotides: TGTGCCAGCAGCCCAGGACAGGGGGCGGCGGCTAATGAAAAACTGTTTTTT.

Note on this clonotype: With a much larger clone just one base away, this may be a read error. V gene TRBV20-1 combines with J gene TRBJ2-7, with a tentative D call TRBD1 (7 bases). Trimming stripped 7 bases from V and 7 bases from J, with 17 bases between. The CDR3 contains 12 residues. CDR1 DFQATT and CDR2 SNEGSKA come from the germline V gene (reference sequence). The CDR3 DNA sequence: TGCAGTGTGGAGGGGGCGTACAATGAGCAGTACTTC. Translated: CSVEGAYNEQYF.

This clonotype was observed at least ten times. The chain recombines TRBV4-1 with TRBJ1-5; TRBD1 might be the D (6 bases). Germline V gene sequence: CDR1 MGHRA, CDR2 YSYEKL. The CDR3 length is 16 residues. Deletions cut 1 base from V and 1 base from J, with 11 bases between. CDR3 coding DNA: TGCGCCAGCAGCCAAGTGAGGGGGGTGAGCAATCAGCCCCAGCATTTT. Its protein is CASSQVRGVSNQPQHF.

This clonotype was seen more than once but under ten times. This chain uses TRBV6-5 with TRBJ1-2; tentative D call: TRBD1 (5 bases). V was cut by 4 bases and J by 6 bases, with 18 bases left in between. Germline loops: CDR1 MNHEY, CDR2 SVGAGI. The CDR3 sequence is 15 residues long. As DNA, the CDR3 is TGTGCCAGCAGTTCCCCATCTTCAGGGCTAGATGGCTACACCTTC. Protein: CASSSPSSGLDGYTF.

This clonotype has just a few counts. The rearrangement uses TRBV7-2 and TRBJ2-3, with 12 bases lining up with TRBD2. The CDR3 is made up of 16 amino acids. Unmatched junction bases numbered 5, after V lost 3 bases and J lost 4 bases. The germline V gene has CDR1 SGHTA and CDR2 FQGNSA. CDR3: CASSFSSGGAPDTQYF. The CDR3, as DNA: TGTGCCAGCAGCTTTTCTAGCGGGGGGGCCCCAGATACGCAGTATTTT.

This chain uses TRBV28 with TRBJ1-1; D is ambiguous. Germline loops: CDR1 MDHEN, CDR2 SYDVKM. This CDR3 contains 15 residues. Deletions cut 5 bases from V and 5 bases from J, with 18 bases between. The CDR3 nucleotides read TGTGCCAGCAGTCTATCTCTGGGCATTTCGACTGAAGCTTTCTTT. Residues: CASSLSLGISTEAFF.

V gene TRBV6-5 combines with J gene TRBJ2-3; no clear D. This CDR3 is 15 amino acids long. Germline CDR1 reads MNHEY; CDR2 reads SVGAGI. Trimming left V 6 bases short and J 2 bases short, with 15 bases between. The CDR3 DNA reads TGTGCCAGCAGGGGTGAAGCCCCACTCACAGATACGCAGTATTTT. This encodes CASRGEAPLTDTQYF.

The J gene is TRBJ1-4, the V gene TRBV25-1; maybe TRBD1 (5 bases). This CDR3 region has 16 residues. V lost 4 bases to trimming and J lost 8 bases, with 20 bases between them. Germline V gene sequence: CDR1 MGHDK, CDR2 SYGVNS. CDR3 nucleotide sequence: TGTGCCAGCAGTGCTACCACAGGAATAGAGCTGGAAAAACTGTTTTTT. Translation: CASSATTGIELEKLFF.

The chain joins TRBV12-5 to TRBJ2-3; 7 nucleotides align to TRBD2. The CDR3 consists of 17 residues. The V gene end was trimmed by 3 bases and the J gene end by 0 bases; junction bases not matched to a gene: 9. Germline CDR1 LGHNT, CDR2 FRNRAP. The CDR3 sequence is CASGLSKGRESTDTQYF. As DNA, the CDR3 is TGTGCTAGTGGTTTATCGAAAGGGAGGGAAAGCACAGATACGCAGTATTTT.

This clonotype has a single count. J is TRBJ2-5 and V is TRBV28; D not certain. Near its end, the DNA agrees better with TRBJ2-7, so the J call may be wrong. The CDR3 is 14 residues long. Germline V gene data show CDR1 as MDHEN and CDR2 as SYDVKM. In DNA, the CDR3 is TGTGCCAGCAGTTTAGGTCACCGAAACTACGAGCAGTACTTC. Amino acid sequence: CASSLGHRNYEQYF.

Concerning this clonotype: This may come from a read error, since a much larger clone is one base off. This chain links TRBV20-1 with TRBJ1-2, with a possible D match to TRBD1 (6 bases). Germline assignment: CDR1 DFQATT and CDR2 SNEGSKA (reference sequence). CDR3 length: 12 amino acids. CDR3 region: CSAPGQIYGHTF. The CDR3 DNA sequence: TGCAGTGCACCCGGACAGATCTATGGCCACACCTTC.

The chain couples TRBV12-3 or TRBV12-4 to TRBJ1-4, with D uncertain. The CDR3 is made up of 16 amino acids. Trimming shortened V by 6 bases and J by 0 bases, and 14 bases separated the two germline ends. CDR3 region: CASSVDNTATNEKLFF. CDR3 DNA sequence: TGTGCCAGCAGCGTTGACAACACTGCAACTAATGAAAAACTGTTTTTT.

This clonotype was seen at least ten times. This chain links TRBV5-1 with TRBJ2-5; 8 bases align to TRBD1. Trimming took 5 bases from V and 1 from J; bases not matched to a gene: 10. Germline V gene sequence: CDR1 SGHRS, CDR2 YFSETQ. The CDR3 has 16 residues. The CDR3 spells CASSYRGDLGQETQYF. CDR3 bases: TGCGCCAGCAGTTACAGGGGGGACTTGGGCCAAGAGACCCAGTACTTC.

CDR3 sequence (DNA): TGTGCCAGCACCCCTGGCGTGGTTGGAGGTAATGAGCAGTACTTC. It specifies CASTPGVVGGNEQYF. The gene calls are TRBV5-6 and TRBJ2-4; possible D gene TRBD2, 5 bases. Per the germline V gene, CDR1 is SGHDT and CDR2 is YYEEEE. CDR3 size: 15 residues. Trimming took 6 bases from V and 13 from J, leaving 26 bases between them.

V gene TRBV15 combines with J gene TRBJ1-6; no clear D. The CDR3 runs to 14 residues. CDR1 and CDR2 (germline): LNHNV, YYDKDF (reference sequence). Trimming removed 0 bases at V and 6 bases at J, with 6 bases between. CDR3 nucleotide sequence: TGTGCCACCAGCAGAGATCTGGGTAATTCACCCCTCCACTTT. Encoded protein: CATSRDLGNSPLHF.

For this clonotype: A much bigger clone sits one base away, suggesting this may be a read error. The chain couples TRBV2 to TRBJ2-7; D not certain. V was cut by 8 bases and J by 4 bases, with 12 bases left in between. Per the germline V gene, CDR1 is SNHLY and CDR2 is FYNNEI. The CDR3 has 12 amino acids. The CDR3 DNA reads as TGTGCCAGCCGTCCCCCATCATACGAGCAGTACTTC. Its translation is CASRPPSYEQYF.

This clonotype has ten or more counts. The rearrangement uses TRBV20-1 and TRBJ1-2; D is unresolved. Germline CDR1 reads DFQATT; CDR2 reads SNEGSKA (reference sequence). The V end was cut by 1 base, the J end by 0 bases, with 15 bases between. CDR3 length equals 16 residues. For the CDR3, the DNA is TGCAGTGCTAGAGGGAGCAGTCGGGTCGCTAACTATGGCTACACCTTC. Its protein product is CSARGSSRVANYGYTF.

This chain uses TRBV2 with TRBJ2-5, with 8 bases matching TRBD1. The CDR3 consists of 14 residues. The junction had 1 base not matched to a gene; V was cut back by 4 bases and J by 0 bases. From germline, CDR1 is SNHLY and CDR2 FYNNEI. This CDR3 is CASSGDRYQETQYF. DNA for the CDR3: TGTGCCAGCAGTGGGGACAGGTACCAAGAGACCCAGTACTTC. The variable domain in full, with the rest retrieved from reference TRBV2 and TRBJ2-5, is EPEVTQTPSHQVTQMGQEVILRCVPISNHLYFYWYRQILGQKVEFLVSFYNNEISEKSEIFDDQFSVERPDGSNFTLKIRSTKLEDSAMYFCASSGDRYQETQYFGPGTRLLVL.

In the case of this clonotype: A read error may produce the germline difference seen at one junction end. The rearrangement uses TRBV20-1 and TRBJ2-5; TRBD2 aligns across 8 bases. The CDR3 has 15 residues. Germline assignment: CDR1 DFQATT and CDR2 SNEGSKA (reference sequence). CDR3 residues: CSARDGGVIQETQYF. CDR3 coding DNA: TGCAGTGCTCGAGACGGGGGGGTTATCCAAGAGACCCAGTACTTC.

This clonotype showed up just a few times. This chain uses TRBV4-1 with TRBJ1-1; unclear D gene. Germline loops: CDR1 MGHRA, CDR2 YSYEKL. V was trimmed by 1 base and J by 1 base, leaving 7 bases between them. CDR3 length: 14 residues. The CDR3 sequence is CASSQVGENTEAFF. CDR3 sequence (DNA): TGCGCCAGCAGCCAAGTGGGAGAGAACACTGAAGCTTTCTTT.